One sample yielded the 22 T cell receptor beta chains listed below, sequenced in a study of blood T cell repertoires in COVID-19. Sequenced by immunoSEQ multiplex PCR; TCRdb stores in-frame clones only, minus some. Of 250,000 to 400,000 clones in the sample, 87% were seen once. Sequencing was performed on PBMCs or T cells enriched from blood (not recorded which). These receptor sequences come from a woman under 40 who had recovered from COVID-19.

V is TRBV11-2 and J is TRBJ2-1; TRBD1 matches 9 bases. The CDR3 runs 15 residues. V shed 0 bases and J 5 bases; nucleotides not matched to a gene: 2. Germline V lookup: CDR1 SGHAT, CDR2 FQNNGV. The CDR3 loop reads CASSLDGTGNNEQFF. In DNA form, the CDR3 reads TGTGCCAGCAGCTTAGACGGGACAGGGAACAATGAGCAGTTCTTC.

DNA for the CDR3: TGTGCCAGTAGTGTCGGACAGTACAATCAGCCCCAGCATTTT. It yields the protein CASSVGQYNQPQHF. The chain carries TRBV19 and TRBJ1-5, with D possibly being TRBD1 (6 bases). This CDR3 comprises 14 residues. V lost 5 bases and J 3 bases, leaving 11 bases between the germline ends. The V gene's germline CDR1 is LNHDA and CDR2 SQIVND (reference sequence). Full variable domain (outside the CDR3, taken from reference TRBV19 and TRBJ1-5): DGGITQSPKYLFRKEGQNVTLSCEQNLNHDAMYWYRQDPGQGLRLIYYSQIVNDFQKGDIAEGYSVSREKKESFPLTVTSAQKNPTAFYLCASSVGQYNQPQHFGDGTRLSIL.

CDR3 loop: CASRLGSDRGRIYGYTF. The CDR3 DNA follows: TGTGCAAGTCGCTTAGGCAGCGACAGGGGGCGAATCTATGGCTACACCTTC. The chain links TRBV12-2 to TRBJ1-2; the table's D gene call, TRBD1, was not cross checked with the DNA. TRBV12-2 is classified as a pseudogene. The CDR3 extends over 17 amino acids.

The gene calls are TRBV5-1 and TRBJ1-1; no firm D call. This CDR3 comprises 12 residues. The germline gives CDR1 SGHRS, CDR2 YFSETQ. Between the trimmed V and J ends, which lost 2 bases and 6 bases, there was a span of 8 bases. In DNA form, the CDR3 reads TGCGCCAGCAGCTTCAACGGAGCTGAAGCTTTCTTT. Its protein product is CASSFNGAEAFF.

This rearrangement joins TRBV19 to TRBJ1-5; D gene uncertain. This CDR3 is 16 amino acids long. V gave up 0 bases and J gave up 5 bases, with 14 bases separating them. Germline CDR1 is LNHDA and CDR2 is SQIVND (reference sequence). The CDR3 region is CASSIDDRPRDQPQHF. In DNA, the CDR3 is TGTGCCAGTAGTATAGATGATCGGCCCCGGGATCAGCCCCAGCATTTT.

This rearrangement joins TRBV5-1 to TRBJ1-1; 8 bases are a match to TRBD1. CDR1 is SGHRS, CDR2 YFSETQ, per germline. This CDR3 is built from 13 residues. The ends lost 0 bases at V and 9 bases at J; junction bases unmatched: 4. The CDR3 reads CASSLGTGPQAFF. The CDR3 nucleotides read TGCGCCAGCAGCTTGGGGACAGGGCCTCAAGCTTTCTTT.

The chain links TRBV5-1 to TRBJ2-2; TRBD2 aligns across 7 bases. Germline V gives CDR1 SGHRS, CDR2 YFSETQ. This CDR3 has 16 amino acids. Losses at the gene ends were 5 bases for V and 1 base for J; bases not matched to a gene: 8. CDR3 residues: CASSSVQRGNTGELFF. In nucleotides, the CDR3 is TGCGCCAGCAGTAGCGTCCAGCGGGGGAACACCGGGGAGCTGTTTTTT. Together with reference TRBV5-1 and TRBJ2-2, the CDR3 gives the full variable domain: KAGVTQTPRYLIKTRGQQVTLSCSPISGHRSVSWYQQTPGQGLQFLFEYFSETQRNKGNFPGRFSGRQFSNSRSEMNVSTLELGDSALYLCASSSVQRGNTGELFFGEGSRLTVL.

This chain uses TRBV10-2 with TRBJ2-7, with TRBD2 identical over 7 bases. V shed 0 bases and J 6 bases; nucleotides not matched to a gene: 11. Germline values: CDR1 WSHSY, CDR2 SAAADI. The CDR3 has 16 amino acids. The CDR3 region has the DNA TGCGCCAGCAGTGAGTCTTTCGGGGGGACCGGCGCCGAGCAGTACTTC. Translating gives CASSESFGGTGAEQYF.

The V gene is TRBV9, the J gene TRBJ1-2; perhaps TRBD1 as D (6 bases). The germline V gene has CDR1 SGDLS and CDR2 YYNGEE. This CDR3 comprises 15 residues. V lost 0 bases, J lost 4 bases, and 13 bases lay in between. The CDR3 nucleotides are TGTGCCAGCAGCGTAGTTGACAGGCCGACCTATGGCTACACCTTC. Residues: CASSVVDRPTYGYTF.

The rearrangement links TRBV2 to TRBJ2-2; 7 bases line up with TRBD1. The V segment lost 5 bases and the J segment 3 bases; nucleotides outside the gene matches: 3. CDR3 length equals 14 residues. CDR1 is SNHLY, CDR2 FYNNEI, per germline. The CDR3 region has the DNA TGTGCCAGCAGTCGACAGGGTTACACCGGGGAGCTGTTTTTT. Its translation: CASSRQGYTGELFF.

The rearrangement links TRBV6-5 to TRBJ1-1, with TRBD1 identical over 9 bases. Germline CDR1 and CDR2: MNHEY and SVGAGI. The trim removed 5 bases at V and 3 bases at J, leaving 7 bases unmatched. This CDR3 contains 15 residues. The CDR3 DNA reads as TGTGCCAGCAGTCGGGGGGGACAGGGAGACACTGAAGCTTTCTTT. It encodes CASSRGGQGDTEAFF.

This rearrangement joins TRBV10-3 to TRBJ2-7, with D possibly being TRBD2 (5 bases). Trimming pared 1 base from V and 2 bases from J, leaving 9 bases between. Germline V gene data show CDR1 as ENHRY and CDR2 as SYGVKD. The CDR3 is 14 residues long. The CDR3 protein is CAISEYEGAYEQYF. The CDR3 DNA follows: TGTGCCATCAGTGAGTATGAGGGAGCCTACGAGCAGTACTTC.

This rearrangement joins TRBV11-2 to TRBJ2-5; D may be TRBD2 (6 bases). Trimming shortened V by 8 bases and J by 4 bases, and 17 bases separated the two germline ends. The V gene's germline CDR1 is SGHAT and CDR2 FQNNGV. The CDR3 is made up of 14 amino acids. The CDR3 sequence: CASRPEGSRETQYF. For the CDR3, the DNA is TGTGCCAGCCGCCCGGAGGGTTCGCGAGAGACCCAGTACTTC.

The chain has TRBV4-2 and TRBJ2-1; D possibly corresponds to TRBD2 (6 bases). The CDR3 consists of 13 residues. Germline CDR1 reads LGHNA; CDR2 reads YNFKEQ. With 4 bases removed from V and 12 bases from J, the gap between germline ends came to 16 bases. CDR3 in DNA: TGTGCCAGCAGCCCAACGGGGTTGGGGGGGCAGTTCTTC. Protein sequence: CASSPTGLGGQFF.

The V call is TRBV5-1, the J call TRBJ2-7, with TRBD2 identical over 8 bases. The V gene end was trimmed by 0 bases and the J gene end by 7 bases; junction bases not matched to a gene: 0. CDR3 length equals 12 residues. Germline assignment: CDR1 SGHRS and CDR2 YFSETQ. The CDR3 loop is CASSLGLAEQYF. In DNA, the CDR3 is TGCGCCAGCAGCTTGGGACTAGCGGAGCAGTACTTC.

This clone was counted a single time. The chain has TRBV20-1 and TRBJ2-3; D possibly corresponds to TRBD2 (6 bases). V was clipped by 3 bases and J by 0 bases, with 13 bases between them. The CDR3 runs to 15 residues. The germline gives CDR1 DFQATT, CDR2 SNEGSKA (reference sequence). CDR3 nucleotide sequence: TGCAGTGCTAGTCTGGCGGGGAGTAGCACAGATACGCAGTATTTT. Translated: CSASLAGSSTDTQYF.

This rearrangement joins TRBV7-2 to TRBJ1-3; tentatively, D is TRBD1 (5 bases). There are 15 residues in the CDR3. Germline V gene lookup returns CDR1 SGHTA and CDR2 FQGNSA. With 1 base removed from V and 1 base from J, the gap between germline ends came to 8 bases. CDR3 residues: CASSLVGLSGNTIYF. The CDR3 DNA follows: TGTGCCAGCAGCTTAGTGGGGCTTTCTGGAAACACCATATATTTT.

The V call is TRBV19, the J call TRBJ2-5, with unresolved D. This CDR3 is 15 amino acids long. V lost 7 bases, J lost 3 bases, and 18 bases lay in between. Germline-derived CDR1 and CDR2 are LNHDA and SQIVND (reference sequence). The CDR3 DNA is TGTGCCAGTAAAAAGACGGTGGGCACGGAAGAGACCCAGTACTTC. The encoded protein is CASKKTVGTEETQYF.

This clone was counted only a few times. The chain combines TRBV9 with TRBJ1-2; 8 bases align to TRBD1. Germline V gene sequence: CDR1 SGDLS, CDR2 YYNGEE. Trimming cost V 4 bases and J 5 bases; bases outside gene matches: 4. The CDR3 extends over 13 amino acids. CDR3 sequence: CASSLGQGYGYTF. In nucleotides, the CDR3 is TGTGCCAGCAGCTTAGGACAGGGTTATGGCTACACCTTC.

V usage is TRBV11-2 and J usage is TRBJ1-2, with D uncertain. Germline V gene sequence: CDR1 SGHAT, CDR2 FQNNGV. Trimming left V 5 bases short and J 2 bases short, with 9 bases between. The CDR3 sequence is 13 residues long. The CDR3 reads CASSLPRNYGYTF. CDR3 DNA sequence: TGTGCCAGCAGCCTCCCCCGGAACTATGGCTACACCTTC.

The chain is built from TRBV5-1 and TRBJ2-6; D is uncertain. CDR1 SGHRS and CDR2 YFSETQ come from the germline V gene. This CDR3 has 16 residues. Trimming took 1 base from V and 4 from J, leaving 12 bases between them. The CDR3: CASSLLTVSGANVLTF. CDR3 bases: TGCGCCAGCAGCTTGCTTACGGTTTCCGGGGCCAACGTCCTGACTTTC.

This chain joins TRBV19 and TRBJ1-4; 7 bases agree with TRBD1. Germline loops: CDR1 LNHDA, CDR2 SQIVND (reference sequence). CDR3 length equals 15 residues. After removal of 4 bases from V and 8 bases from J, the junction contained 10 bases not matched to a gene. CDR3 region: CASSTGQVSREKLFF. The CDR3 DNA reads TGTGCCAGTAGTACTGGACAGGTCTCTCGAGAAAAACTGTTTTTT.